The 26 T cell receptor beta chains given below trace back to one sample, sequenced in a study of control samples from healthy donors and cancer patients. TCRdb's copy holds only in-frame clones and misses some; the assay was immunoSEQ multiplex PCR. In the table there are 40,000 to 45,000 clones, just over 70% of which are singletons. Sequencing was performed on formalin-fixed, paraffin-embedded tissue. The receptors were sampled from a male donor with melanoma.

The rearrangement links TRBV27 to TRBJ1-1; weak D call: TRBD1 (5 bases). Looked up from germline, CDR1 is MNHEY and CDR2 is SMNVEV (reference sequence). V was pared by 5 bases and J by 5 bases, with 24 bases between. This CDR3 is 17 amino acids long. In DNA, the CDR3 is TGTGCCAGCAGTCCTTTTGGGACGCTGAATCTTCGAACTGAAGCTTTCTTT. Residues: CASSPFGTLNLRTEAFF.

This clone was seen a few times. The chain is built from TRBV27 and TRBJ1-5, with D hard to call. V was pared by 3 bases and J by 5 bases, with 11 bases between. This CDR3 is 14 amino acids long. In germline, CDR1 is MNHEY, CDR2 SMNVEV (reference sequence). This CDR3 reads CASSLETGHQPQHF. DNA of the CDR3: TGTGCCAGCAGTTTGGAAACCGGGCATCAGCCCCAGCATTTT.

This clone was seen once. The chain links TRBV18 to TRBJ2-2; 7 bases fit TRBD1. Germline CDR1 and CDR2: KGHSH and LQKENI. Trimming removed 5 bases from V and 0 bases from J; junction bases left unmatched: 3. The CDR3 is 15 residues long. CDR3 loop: CASSGTAANTGELFF. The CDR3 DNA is TGTGCCAGCTCAGGGACAGCGGCGAACACCGGGGAGCTGTTTTTT. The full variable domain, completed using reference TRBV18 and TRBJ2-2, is NAGVMQNPRHLVRRRGQEARLRCSPMKGHSHVYWYRQLPEEGLKFMVYLQKENIIDESGMPKERFSAEFPKEGPSILRIQQVVRGDSAAYFCASSGTAANTGELFFGEGSRLTVL.

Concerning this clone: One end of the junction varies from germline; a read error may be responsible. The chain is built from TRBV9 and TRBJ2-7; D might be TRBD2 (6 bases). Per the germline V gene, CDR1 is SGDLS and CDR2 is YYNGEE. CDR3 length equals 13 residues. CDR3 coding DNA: TGTACCAGCAGCCGGGACTCCGCCTACGAGCAGTACTTC. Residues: CTSSRDSAYEQYF.

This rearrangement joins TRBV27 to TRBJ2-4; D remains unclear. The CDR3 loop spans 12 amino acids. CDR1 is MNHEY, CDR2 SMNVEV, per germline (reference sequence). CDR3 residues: CAPRAAKNIQYF. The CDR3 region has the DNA TGTGCTCCTCGGGCAGCCAAAAACATTCAGTACTTC.

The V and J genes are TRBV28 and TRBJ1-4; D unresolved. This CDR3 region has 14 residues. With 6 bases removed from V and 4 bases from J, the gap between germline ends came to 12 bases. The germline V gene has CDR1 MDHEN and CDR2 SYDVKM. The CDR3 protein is CASSPMELNEKLFF. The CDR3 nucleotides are TGTGCCAGCAGCCCTATGGAGCTTAATGAAAAACTGTTTTTT. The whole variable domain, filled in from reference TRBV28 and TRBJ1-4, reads DVKVTQSSRYLVKRTGEKVFLECVQDMDHENMFWYRQDPGLGLRLIYFSYDVKMKEKGDIPEGYSVSREKKERFSLILESASTNQTSMYLCASSPMELNEKLFFGSGTQLSVL.

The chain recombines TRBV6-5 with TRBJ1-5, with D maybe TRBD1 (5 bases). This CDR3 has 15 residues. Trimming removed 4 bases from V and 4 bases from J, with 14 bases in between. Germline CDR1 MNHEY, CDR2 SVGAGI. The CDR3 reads CASSSSTGPNQPQHF. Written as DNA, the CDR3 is TGTGCCAGCAGTTCCTCCACAGGTCCTAATCAGCCCCAGCATTTT.

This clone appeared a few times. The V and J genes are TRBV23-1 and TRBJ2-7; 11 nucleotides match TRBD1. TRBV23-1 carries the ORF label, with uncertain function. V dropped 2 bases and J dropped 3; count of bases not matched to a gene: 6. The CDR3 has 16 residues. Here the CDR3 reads CASSQGTGTGGYEQYF. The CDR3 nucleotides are TGCGCCAGCAGTCAAGGTACCGGGACAGGGGGCTACGAGCAGTACTTC.

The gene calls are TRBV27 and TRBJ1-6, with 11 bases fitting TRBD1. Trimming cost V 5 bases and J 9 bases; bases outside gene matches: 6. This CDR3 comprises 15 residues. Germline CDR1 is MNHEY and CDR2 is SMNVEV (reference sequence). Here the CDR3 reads CASSGGTGGASPLHF. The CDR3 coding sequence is TGTGCCAGCAGTGGGGGGACAGGGGGTGCTTCACCCCTCCACTTT.

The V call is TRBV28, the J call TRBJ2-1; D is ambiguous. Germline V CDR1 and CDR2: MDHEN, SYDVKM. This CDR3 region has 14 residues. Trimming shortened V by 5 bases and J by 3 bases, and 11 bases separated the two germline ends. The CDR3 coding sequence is TGTGCCAGCAGTCCCCCTTTCAGCTACAATGAGCAGTTCTTC. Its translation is CASSPPFSYNEQFF.

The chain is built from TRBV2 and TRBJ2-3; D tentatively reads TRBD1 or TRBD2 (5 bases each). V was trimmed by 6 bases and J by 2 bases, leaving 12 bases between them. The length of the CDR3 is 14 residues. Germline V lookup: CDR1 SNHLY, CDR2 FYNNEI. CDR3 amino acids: CASRVRDLTDTQYF. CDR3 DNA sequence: TGTGCCAGCAGAGTCCGGGACCTCACAGATACGCAGTATTTT.

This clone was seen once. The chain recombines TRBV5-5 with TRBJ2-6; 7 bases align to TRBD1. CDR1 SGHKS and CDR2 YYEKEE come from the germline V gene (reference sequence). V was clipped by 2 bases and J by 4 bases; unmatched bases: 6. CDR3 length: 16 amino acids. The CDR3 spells CASSFEGAQGANVLTF. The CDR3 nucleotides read TGTGCCAGCAGCTTCGAGGGGGCGCAGGGGGCCAACGTCCTGACTTTC.

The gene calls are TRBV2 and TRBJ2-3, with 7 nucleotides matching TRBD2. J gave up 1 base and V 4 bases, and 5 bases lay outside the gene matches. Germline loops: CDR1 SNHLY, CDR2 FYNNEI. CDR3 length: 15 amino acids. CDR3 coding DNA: TGTGCCAGCAGTGTGCCTAGCGGACGCACAGATACGCAGTATTTT. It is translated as CASSVPSGRTDTQYF.

The CDR3 region has the DNA TGTGCCAGCCCCATAGGTGGGCAGGCCGGGGAGCTGTTTTTT. Its translation is CASPIGGQAGELFF. The chain employs TRBV27 and TRBJ2-2; D gene ambiguous. Germline CDR1 reads MNHEY; CDR2 reads SMNVEV (reference sequence). CDR3 length: 14 residues. The V end lost 8 bases, the J end lost 6 bases, and 16 bases lay between the germline ends.

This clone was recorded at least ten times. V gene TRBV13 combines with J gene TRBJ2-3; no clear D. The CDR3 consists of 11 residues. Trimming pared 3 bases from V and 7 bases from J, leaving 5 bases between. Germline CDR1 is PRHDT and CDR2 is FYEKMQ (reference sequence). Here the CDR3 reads CASSLLNTQYF. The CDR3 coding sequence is TGTGCCAGCAGCTTGTTGAATACGCAGTATTTT.

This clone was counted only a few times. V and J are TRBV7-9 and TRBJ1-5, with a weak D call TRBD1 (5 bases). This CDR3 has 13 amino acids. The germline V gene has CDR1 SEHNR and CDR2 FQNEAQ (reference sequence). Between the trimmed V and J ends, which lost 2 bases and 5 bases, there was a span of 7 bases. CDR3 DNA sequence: TGTGCCAGCAGCTTAAGAGGGGATCAGCCCCAGCATTTT. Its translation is CASSLRGDQPQHF.

CDR3 DNA sequence: TGTGCCAGCAGGAGGACTAATGAAAAACTGTTTTTT. It specifies CASRRTNEKLFF. V usage is TRBV6-5 and J usage is TRBJ1-4; D gene uncertain. This CDR3 region has 12 residues. CDR1 and CDR2 from the germline V gene are MNHEY and SVGAGI. The V and J ends lost 6 bases and 2 bases respectively, with 4 bases between them.

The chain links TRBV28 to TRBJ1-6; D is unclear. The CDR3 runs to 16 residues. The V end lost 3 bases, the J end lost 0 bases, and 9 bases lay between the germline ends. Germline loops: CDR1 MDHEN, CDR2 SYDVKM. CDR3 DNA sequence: TGTGCCAGCAGTTTGTATGGAAGCTCCTATAATTCACCCCTCCACTTT. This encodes CASSLYGSSYNSPLHF.

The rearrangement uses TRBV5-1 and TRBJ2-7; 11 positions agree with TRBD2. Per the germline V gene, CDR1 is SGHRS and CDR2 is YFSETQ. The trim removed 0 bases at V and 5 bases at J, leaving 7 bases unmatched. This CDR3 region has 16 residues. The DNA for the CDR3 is TGCGCCAGCAGCTTGGCTTTGGGACTAGCGGTAGACGAGCAGTACTTC. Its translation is CASSLALGLAVDEQYF.

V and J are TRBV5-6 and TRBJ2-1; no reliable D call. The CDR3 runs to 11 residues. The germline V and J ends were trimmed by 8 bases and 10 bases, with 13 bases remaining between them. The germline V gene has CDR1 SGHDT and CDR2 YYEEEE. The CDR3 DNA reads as TGTGCCAGTAGGGTCGACACCGAGCAGTTCTTC. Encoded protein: CASRVDTEQFF.

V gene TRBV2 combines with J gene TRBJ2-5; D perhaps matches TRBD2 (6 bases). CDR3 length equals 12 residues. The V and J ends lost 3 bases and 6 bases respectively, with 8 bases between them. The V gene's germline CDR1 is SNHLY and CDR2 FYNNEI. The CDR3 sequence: CASSEGGKTQYF. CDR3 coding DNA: TGTGCCAGCAGTGAGGGAGGAAAGACCCAGTACTTC.

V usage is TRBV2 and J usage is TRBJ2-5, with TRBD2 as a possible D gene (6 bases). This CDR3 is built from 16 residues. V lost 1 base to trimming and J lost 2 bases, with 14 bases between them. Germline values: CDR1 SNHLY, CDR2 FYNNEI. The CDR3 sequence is CASSEEAGIGQETQYF. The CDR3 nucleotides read TGTGCCAGCAGTGAAGAGGCGGGAATAGGTCAAGAGACCCAGTACTTC.

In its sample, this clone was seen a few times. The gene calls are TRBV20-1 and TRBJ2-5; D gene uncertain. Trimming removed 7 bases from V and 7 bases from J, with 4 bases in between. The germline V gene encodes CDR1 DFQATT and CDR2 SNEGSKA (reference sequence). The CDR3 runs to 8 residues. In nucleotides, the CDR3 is TGCAGTGGAGGGACCCAGTACTTC. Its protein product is CSGGTQYF.

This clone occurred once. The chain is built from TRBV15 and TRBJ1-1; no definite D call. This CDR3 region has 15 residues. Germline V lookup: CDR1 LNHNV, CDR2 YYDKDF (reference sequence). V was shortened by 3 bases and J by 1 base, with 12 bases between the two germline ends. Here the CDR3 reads CATSSWTPENTEAFF. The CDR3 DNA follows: TGTGCCACCAGCAGTTGGACTCCCGAGAACACTGAAGCTTTCTTT. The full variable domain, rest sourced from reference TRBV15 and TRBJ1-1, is DAMVIQNPRYQVTQFGKPVTLSCSQTLNHNVMYWYQQKSSQAPKLLFHYYDKDFNNEADTPDNFQSRRPNTSFCFLDIRSPGLGDTAMYLCATSSWTPENTEAFFGQGTRLTVV.

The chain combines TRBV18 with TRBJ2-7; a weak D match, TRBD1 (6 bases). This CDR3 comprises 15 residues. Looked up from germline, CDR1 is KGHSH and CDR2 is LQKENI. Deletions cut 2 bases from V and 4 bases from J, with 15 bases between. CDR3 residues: CASSPFSGATYEQYF. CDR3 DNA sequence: TGTGCCAGCTCACCATTTTCAGGGGCCACATACGAGCAGTACTTC.

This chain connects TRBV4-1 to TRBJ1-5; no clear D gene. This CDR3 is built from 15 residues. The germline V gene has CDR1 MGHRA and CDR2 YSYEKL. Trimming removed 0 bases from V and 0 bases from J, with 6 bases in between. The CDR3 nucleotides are TGCGCCAGCAGCCAAGATATGGGTAGCAATCAGCCCCAGCATTTT. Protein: CASSQDMGSNQPQHF.